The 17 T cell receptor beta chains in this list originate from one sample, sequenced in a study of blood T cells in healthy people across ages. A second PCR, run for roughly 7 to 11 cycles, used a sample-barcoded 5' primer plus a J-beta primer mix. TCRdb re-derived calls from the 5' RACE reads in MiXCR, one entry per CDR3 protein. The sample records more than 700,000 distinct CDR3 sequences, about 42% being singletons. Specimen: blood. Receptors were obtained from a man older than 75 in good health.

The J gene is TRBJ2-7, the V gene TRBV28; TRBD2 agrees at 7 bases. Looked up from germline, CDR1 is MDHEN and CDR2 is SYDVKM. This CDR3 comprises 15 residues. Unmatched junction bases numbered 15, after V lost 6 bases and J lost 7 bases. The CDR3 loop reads CASRAGGSSGVEQYF. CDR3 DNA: TGTGCCAGCAGGGCCGGCGGGAGCTCGGGGGTTGAGCAGTACTTC.

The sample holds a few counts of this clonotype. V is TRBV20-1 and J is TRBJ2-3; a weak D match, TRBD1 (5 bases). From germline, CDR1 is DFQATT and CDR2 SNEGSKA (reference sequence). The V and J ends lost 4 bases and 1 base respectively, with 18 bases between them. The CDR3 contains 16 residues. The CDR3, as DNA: TGCAGTGCTAATCCAATAGGGGCCAGGGGCACAGATACGCAGTATTTT. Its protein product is CSANPIGARGTDTQYF.

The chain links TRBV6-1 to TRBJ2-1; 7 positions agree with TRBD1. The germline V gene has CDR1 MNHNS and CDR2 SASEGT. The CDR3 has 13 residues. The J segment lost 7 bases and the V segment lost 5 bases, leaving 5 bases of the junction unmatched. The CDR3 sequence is CASSHRGRNEQFF. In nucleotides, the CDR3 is TGTGCCAGCAGTCACAGGGGCCGAAATGAGCAGTTCTTC.

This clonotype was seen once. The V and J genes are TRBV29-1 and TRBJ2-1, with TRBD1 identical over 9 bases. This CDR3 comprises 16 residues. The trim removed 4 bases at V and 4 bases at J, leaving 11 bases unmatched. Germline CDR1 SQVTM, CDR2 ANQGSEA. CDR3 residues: CSVAPRMGQGYNEQFF. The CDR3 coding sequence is TGCAGCGTTGCCCCCCGGATGGGACAGGGTTACAATGAGCAGTTCTTC.

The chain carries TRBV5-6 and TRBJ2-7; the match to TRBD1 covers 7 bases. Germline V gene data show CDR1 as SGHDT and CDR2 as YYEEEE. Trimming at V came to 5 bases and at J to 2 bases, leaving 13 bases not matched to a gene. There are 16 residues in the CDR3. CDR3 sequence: CASSYNLDRTAYEQYF. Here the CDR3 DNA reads TGTGCCAGCAGTTATAACCTGGACAGGACCGCCTACGAGCAGTACTTC.

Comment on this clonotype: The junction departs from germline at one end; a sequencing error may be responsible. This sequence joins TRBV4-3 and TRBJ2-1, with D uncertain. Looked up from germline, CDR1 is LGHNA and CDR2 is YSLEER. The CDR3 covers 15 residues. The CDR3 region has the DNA TGCGCCAGCAGCCAAGCGCGGAGCTCCTGCAATGAGCAGTTCTTC. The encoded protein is CASSQARSSCNEQFF.

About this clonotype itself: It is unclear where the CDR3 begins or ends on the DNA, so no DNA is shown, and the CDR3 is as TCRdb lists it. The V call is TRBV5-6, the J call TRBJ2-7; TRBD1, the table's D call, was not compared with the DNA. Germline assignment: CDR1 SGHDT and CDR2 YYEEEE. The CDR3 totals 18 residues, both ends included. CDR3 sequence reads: CASSFLSWGGSSSYEQYF.

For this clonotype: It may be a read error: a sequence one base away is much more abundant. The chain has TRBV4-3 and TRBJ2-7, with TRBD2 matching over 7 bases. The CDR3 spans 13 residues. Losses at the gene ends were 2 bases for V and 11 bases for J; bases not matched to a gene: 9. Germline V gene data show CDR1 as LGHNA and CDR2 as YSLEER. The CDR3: CASSQTLTGGEYF. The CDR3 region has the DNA TGCGCCAGCAGCCAAACCCTAACGGGAGGAGAGTACTTC.

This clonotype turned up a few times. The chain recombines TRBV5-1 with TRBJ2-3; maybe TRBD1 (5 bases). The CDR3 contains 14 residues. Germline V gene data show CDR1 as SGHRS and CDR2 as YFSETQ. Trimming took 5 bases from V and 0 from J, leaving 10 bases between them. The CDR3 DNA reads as TGCGCCAGCAGAGAAGGGGCGAGCACAGATACGCAGTATTTT. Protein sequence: CASREGASTDTQYF.

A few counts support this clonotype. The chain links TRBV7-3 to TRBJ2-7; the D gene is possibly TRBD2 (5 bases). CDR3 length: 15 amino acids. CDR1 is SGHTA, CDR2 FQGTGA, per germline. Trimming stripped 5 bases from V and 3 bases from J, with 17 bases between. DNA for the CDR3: TGTGCCAGCAGCCAACGGGGAGACAAAGGCTACGAGCAGTACTTC. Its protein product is CASSQRGDKGYEQYF.

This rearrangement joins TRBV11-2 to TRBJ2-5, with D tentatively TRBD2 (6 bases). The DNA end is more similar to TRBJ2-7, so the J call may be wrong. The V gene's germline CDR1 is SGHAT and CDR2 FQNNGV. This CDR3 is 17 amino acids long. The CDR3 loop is CASSLVPRSGVLNEQYF. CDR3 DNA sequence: TGTGCCAGCAGCCTTGTCCCCCGGTCGGGAGTGCTAAACGAGCAGTACTTC.

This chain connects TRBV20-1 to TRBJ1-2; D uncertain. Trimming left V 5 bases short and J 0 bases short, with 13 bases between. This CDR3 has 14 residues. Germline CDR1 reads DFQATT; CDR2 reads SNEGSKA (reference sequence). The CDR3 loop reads CSAQIDTANYGYTF. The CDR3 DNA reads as TGCAGTGCTCAGATTGACACCGCTAACTATGGCTACACCTTC.

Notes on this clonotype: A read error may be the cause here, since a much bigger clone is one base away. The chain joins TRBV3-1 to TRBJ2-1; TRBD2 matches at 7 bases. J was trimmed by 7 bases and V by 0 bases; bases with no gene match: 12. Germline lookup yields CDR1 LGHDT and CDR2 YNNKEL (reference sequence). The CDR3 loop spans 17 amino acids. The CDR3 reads CASSQDLPQRGMNEQFF. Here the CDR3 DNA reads TGTGCCAGCAGCCAAGATCTTCCCCAGCGGGGTATGAATGAGCAGTTCTTC.

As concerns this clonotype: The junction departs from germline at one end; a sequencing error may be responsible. CDR3: CVSSRGPSGGAPYNEQFF. The CDR3 DNA sequence: TGTGTCAGCAGCCGTGGTCCTAGCGGAGGGGCGCCCTACAATGAGCAGTTCTTC. The genes are TRBV7-2 and TRBJ2-1; 7 bases are shared with TRBD2. The CDR3 runs 18 residues. Germline CDR1 is SGHTA and CDR2 is FQGNSA.

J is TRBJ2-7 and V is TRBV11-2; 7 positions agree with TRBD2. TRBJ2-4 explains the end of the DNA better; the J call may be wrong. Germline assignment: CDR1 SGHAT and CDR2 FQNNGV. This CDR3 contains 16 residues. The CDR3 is CASSLDVREWRNIQYF. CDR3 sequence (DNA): TGTGCCAGCAGCTTAGATGTGCGGGAGTGGAGAAACATTCAGTACTTC.

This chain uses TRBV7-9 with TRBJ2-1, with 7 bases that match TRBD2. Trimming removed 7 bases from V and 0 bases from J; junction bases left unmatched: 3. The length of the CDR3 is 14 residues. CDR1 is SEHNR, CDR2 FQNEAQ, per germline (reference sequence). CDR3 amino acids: CASTSGNSYNEQFF. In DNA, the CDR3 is TGTGCCAGCACCAGCGGGAACTCCTACAATGAGCAGTTCTTC.

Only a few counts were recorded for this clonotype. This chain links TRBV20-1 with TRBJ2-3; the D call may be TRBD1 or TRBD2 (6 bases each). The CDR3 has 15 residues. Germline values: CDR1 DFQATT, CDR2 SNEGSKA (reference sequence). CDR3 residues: CAVEGGGLGTDTQYF. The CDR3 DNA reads TGCGCCGTGGAGGGTGGGGGGCTCGGCACAGATACGCAGTATTTT.